The 5 T cell receptor beta chains below come from one sample, sequenced in a study of blood T cell repertoires in COVID-19. Assay used: immunoSEQ multiplex PCR; TCRdb lists only in-frame clones, some missing. The sample consists of 240,000 or so clones, approximately 90% of them appearing once. Material: peripheral blood. The receptors here all came from a man in his sixties who had recovered from COVID-19.

This clone was found once. The V and J genes are TRBV27 and TRBJ1-1; D perhaps matches TRBD1 (5 bases). The length of the CDR3 is 16 residues. V shed 3 bases and J shed 2 bases, with 16 bases lying between them. Germline V gene data show CDR1 as MNHEY and CDR2 as SMNVEV (reference sequence). DNA of the CDR3: TGTGCCAGCAGTTTTGGTCGACAGCTTATAAACACTGAAGCTTTCTTT. Translated: CASSFGRQLINTEAFF.

This chain links TRBV11-2 with TRBJ1-6; 7 bases agree with TRBD1. This CDR3 is 19 amino acids long. Germline CDR1 reads SGHAT; CDR2 reads FQNNGV. The junction had 16 bases not matched to a gene; V was cut back by 5 bases and J by 3 bases. The CDR3 sequence: CASSVTDHRGPFYNSPLHF. The CDR3 DNA reads as TGTGCCAGCAGCGTAACCGACCACAGGGGACCCTTCTATAATTCACCCCTCCACTTT.

The chain is built from TRBV12-2 and TRBJ2-7; the D call TRBD2 from the table was never checked on the DNA. TRBV12-2 is deemed a pseudogene. The CDR3 contains 10 residues. CDR3 protein: CASKYSGQYF. In DNA form, the CDR3 reads TGTGCAAGTAAGTATTCCGGGCAGTACTTC.

The chain carries TRBV9 and TRBJ1-2, with 12 bases lining up with TRBD1. Trimming at V came to 7 bases and at J to 5 bases, leaving 9 bases not matched to a gene. The germline V gene has CDR1 SGDLS and CDR2 YYNGEE. The CDR3 totals 15 residues. This CDR3 is CASGPSGQGAYGYTF. In DNA form, the CDR3 reads TGTGCCAGCGGACCCTCGGGACAGGGGGCTTATGGCTACACCTTC.

V is TRBV5-1 and J is TRBJ2-7; TRBD2 matches at 13 bases. The V and J ends lost 3 bases and 9 bases, in that order; junction bases with no gene match: 9. The CDR3 consists of 15 residues. Germline CDR1 reads SGHRS; CDR2 reads YFSETQ. CDR3: CASSWEGTSGTGQYF. The DNA for the CDR3 is TGCGCCAGCAGCTGGGAAGGGACTAGCGGGACCGGGCAGTACTTC.